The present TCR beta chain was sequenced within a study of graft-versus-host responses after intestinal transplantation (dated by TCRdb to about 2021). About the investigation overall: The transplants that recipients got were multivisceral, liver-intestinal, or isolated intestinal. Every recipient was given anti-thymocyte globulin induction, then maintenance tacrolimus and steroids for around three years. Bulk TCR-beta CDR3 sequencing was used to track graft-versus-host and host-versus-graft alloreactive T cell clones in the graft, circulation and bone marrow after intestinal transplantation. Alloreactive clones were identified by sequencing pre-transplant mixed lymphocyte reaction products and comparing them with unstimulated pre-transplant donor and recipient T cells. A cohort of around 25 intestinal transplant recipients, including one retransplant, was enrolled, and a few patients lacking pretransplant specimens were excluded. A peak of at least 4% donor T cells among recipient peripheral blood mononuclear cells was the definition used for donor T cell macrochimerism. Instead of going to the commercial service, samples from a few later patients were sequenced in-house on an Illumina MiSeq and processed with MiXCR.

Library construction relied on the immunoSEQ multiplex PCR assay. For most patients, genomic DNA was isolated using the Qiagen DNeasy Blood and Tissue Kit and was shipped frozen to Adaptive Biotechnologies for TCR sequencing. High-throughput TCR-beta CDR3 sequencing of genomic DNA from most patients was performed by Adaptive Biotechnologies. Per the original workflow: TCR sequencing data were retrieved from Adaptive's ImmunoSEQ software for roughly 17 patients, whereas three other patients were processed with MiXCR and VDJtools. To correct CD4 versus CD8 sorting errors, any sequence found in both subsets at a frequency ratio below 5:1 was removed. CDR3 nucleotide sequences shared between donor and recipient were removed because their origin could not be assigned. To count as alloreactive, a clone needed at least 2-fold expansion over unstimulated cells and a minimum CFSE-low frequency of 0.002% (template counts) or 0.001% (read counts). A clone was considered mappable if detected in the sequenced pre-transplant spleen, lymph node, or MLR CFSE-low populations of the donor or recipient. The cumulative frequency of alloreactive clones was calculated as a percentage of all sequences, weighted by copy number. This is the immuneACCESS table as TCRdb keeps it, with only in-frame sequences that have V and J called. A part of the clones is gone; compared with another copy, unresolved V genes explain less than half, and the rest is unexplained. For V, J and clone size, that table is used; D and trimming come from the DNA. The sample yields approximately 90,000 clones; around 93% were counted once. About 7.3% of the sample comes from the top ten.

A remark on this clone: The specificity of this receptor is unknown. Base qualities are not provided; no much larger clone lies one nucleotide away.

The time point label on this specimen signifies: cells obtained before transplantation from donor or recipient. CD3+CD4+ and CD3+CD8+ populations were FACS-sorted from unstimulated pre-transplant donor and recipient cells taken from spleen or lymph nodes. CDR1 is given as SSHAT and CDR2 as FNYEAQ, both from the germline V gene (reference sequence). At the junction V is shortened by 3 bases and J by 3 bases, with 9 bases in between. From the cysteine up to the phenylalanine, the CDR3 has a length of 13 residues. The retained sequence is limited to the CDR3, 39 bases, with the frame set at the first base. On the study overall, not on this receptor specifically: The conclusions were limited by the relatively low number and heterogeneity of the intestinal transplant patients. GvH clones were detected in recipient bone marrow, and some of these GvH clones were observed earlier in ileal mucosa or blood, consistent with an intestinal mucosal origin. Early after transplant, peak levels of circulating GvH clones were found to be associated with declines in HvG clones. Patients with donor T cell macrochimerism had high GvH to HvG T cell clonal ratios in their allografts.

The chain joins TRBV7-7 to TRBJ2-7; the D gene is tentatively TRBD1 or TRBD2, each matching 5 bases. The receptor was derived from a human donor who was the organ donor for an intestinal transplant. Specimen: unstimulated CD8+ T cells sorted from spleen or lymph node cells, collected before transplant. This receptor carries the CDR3 CASSFGDDYEQYF. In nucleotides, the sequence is TGTGCCAGCAGCTTTGGGGACGACTACGAGCAGTACTTC.